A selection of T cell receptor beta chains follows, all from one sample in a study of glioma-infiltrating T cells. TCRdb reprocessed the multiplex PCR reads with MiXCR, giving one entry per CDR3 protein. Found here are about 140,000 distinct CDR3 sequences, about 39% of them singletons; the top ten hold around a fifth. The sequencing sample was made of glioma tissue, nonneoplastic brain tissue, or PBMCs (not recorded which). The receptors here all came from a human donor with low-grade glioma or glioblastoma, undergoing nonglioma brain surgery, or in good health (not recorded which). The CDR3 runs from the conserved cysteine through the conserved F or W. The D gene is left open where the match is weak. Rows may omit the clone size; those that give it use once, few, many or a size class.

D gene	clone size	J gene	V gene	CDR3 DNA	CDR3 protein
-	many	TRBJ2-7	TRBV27	TGTGCCAGCAGTTCGGGCGGGAACCCCTACGAGCAGTACTTC	CASSSGGNPYEQYF
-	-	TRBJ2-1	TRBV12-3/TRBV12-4	TGTGCCAGCAGACCCACGGGACAAGACTACAATGAGCAGTTCTTC	CASRPTGQDYNEQFF
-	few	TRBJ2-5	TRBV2	TGTGCCAGCAGTGACCCGGTAGTAGAGACCCAGTACTTC	CASSDPVVETQYF
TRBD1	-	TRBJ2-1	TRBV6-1	TGTGCCAGCAGATCGGCGGACAGGGGGCCCAACGAGCAGTTCTTC	CASRSADRGPNEQFF
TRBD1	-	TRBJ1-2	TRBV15	TGTGCCACCAGCAAACAGGGGTTCTACACCTTC	CATSKQGFYTF
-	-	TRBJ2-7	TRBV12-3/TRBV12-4	TGTGCCAGCAGTTTAACACAGAGCTCCTACGAGCAGTACTTC	CASSLTQSSYEQYF
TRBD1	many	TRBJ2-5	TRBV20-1	TGCAGTGTCCCTGCTGGGACAGGCATGACCCAGTACTTC	CSVPAGTGMTQYF
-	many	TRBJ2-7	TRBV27	TGTGCCAGCAAGAAGGGGGATACCTACGAGCAGTACTTC	CASKKGDTYEQYF
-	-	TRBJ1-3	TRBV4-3	TGCGCCAGCAGCCAAGTTCGCGCAGGATACACCATATATTTT	CASSQVRAGYTIYF
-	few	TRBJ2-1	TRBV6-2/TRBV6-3	TGTGCCAGCAGTACCCAACAGGGTAGGAATGAGCAGTTCTTC	CASSTQQGRNEQFF
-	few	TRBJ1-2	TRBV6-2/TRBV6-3	TGTGCCAGCACGAAAGGCGACTATGGCTACACCTTC	CASTKGDYGYTF
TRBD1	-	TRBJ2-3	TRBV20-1	TGCAGTGCTGAAGGACAGGACAGACACTACGCAGATACGCAGTATTTT	CSAEGQDRHYADTQYF
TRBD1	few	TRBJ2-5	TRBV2	TGTGCCAGCAGTTGGGACAGAGAGACCCAGTACTTC	CASSWDRETQYF
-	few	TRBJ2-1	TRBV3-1	TGTGCCAGCAGCCAAGATATTAACGCCGGTGAGCAGTTCTTC	CASSQDINAGEQFF
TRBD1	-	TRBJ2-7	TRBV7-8	TGTGCCAGCAGCACCGCCGGGACAGGGGTCTACGAGCAGTACTTC	CASSTAGTGVYEQYF
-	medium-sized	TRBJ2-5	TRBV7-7	TGTGCTCGCAGCTTAGTCAGTGGAGAAAAAGAGACCCAGTACTTC	CARSLVSGEKETQYF
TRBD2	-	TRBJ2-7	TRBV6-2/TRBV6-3	TGTGCCAGCGGAACGCAACCCGGACTAGCGTTATACGAGCAGTACTTC	CASGTQPGLALYEQYF
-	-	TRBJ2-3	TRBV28	TGTGCCAGCCAGACCATCACAGATACGCAGTATTTT	CASQTITDTQYF
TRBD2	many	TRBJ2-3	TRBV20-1	TGCAGTGCTGCCGGGACTAGCGGGGCCAGCACAGATACGCAGTATTTT	CSAAGTSGASTDTQYF
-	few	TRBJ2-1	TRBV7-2	TGTGCCAGCAGCCCTAGCCCAGACGGTAGGACGAGCTCCTACAATGAGCAGTTCTTC	CASSPSPDGRTSSYNEQFF
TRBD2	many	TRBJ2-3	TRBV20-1	TGCAGTGCTAGCGGCGCGGGAGCTGGGGATACGCAGTATTTT	CSASGAGAGDTQYF
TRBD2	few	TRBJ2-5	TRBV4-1	TGCGCCAGCAGCCAATCCGGGGGGAGCCGTGAGACCCAGTACTTC	CASSQSGGSRETQYF
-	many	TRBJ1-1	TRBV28	TGTGCCAGCAGTTTGCCAGCCGGAGTCACTGAAGCTTTCTTT	CASSLPAGVTEAFF
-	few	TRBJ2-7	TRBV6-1	TGTGCCAGCAGTTATAGGCCGCTGATGGACATCCGCTCCTACGAGCAGTACTTC	CASSYRPLMDIRSYEQYF
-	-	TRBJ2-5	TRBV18	TGTGCCAGCTCACCCTCGGCAGGGATGGAGACCCAGTACTTC	CASSPSAGMETQYF
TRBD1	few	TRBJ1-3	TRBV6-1	TGTGCCAGCATCCATCAGGGGGCAGGAGGAAACACCATATATTTT	CASIHQGAGGNTIYF
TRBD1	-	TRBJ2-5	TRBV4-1	TGCGCCAGCAGCCAATTACCGGACAGGGGGACGGAGACCCAGTACTTC	CASSQLPDRGTETQYF
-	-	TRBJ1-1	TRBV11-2	TGTGCCAGCAGCTTATTATCTGACACTGAAGCTTTCTTT	CASSLLSDTEAFF
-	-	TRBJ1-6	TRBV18	TGTGCCAGCTCTGGGTCGACAGGCCCCCAGATAAGGTCCCTCCACTTT	CASSGSTGPQIRSLHF
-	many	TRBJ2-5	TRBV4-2	TGTGCCGGCAGCTTGTACCAAGAGACCCAGTACTTC	CAGSLYQETQYF
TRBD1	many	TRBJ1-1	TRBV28	TGTGCCAGCAGTCCACAGGGGCTGAACACTGAAGCTTTCTTT	CASSPQGLNTEAFF
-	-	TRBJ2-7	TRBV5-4	TGTGCCAGCAGAAATTCGACGGACCCCTACGAGCAGTACTTC	CASRNSTDPYEQYF
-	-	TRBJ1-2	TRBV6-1	TGTGCCAGCATTACTCCCTCGGAGAGGGGCTACACCTTC	CASITPSERGYTF
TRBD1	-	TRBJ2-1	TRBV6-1	TGTGCCAGCCGCAAGACAGGGGGTTCCTACAATGAGCAGTTCTTC	CASRKTGGSYNEQFF
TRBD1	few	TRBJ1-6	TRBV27	TGTGCCAGCAGCCGGGACAGGGGTAATTCACCCCTCCACTTT	CASSRDRGNSPLHF
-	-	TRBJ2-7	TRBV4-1	TGCGCCAGCAGCCAAGATATACAGAACGAGCAGTACTTC	CASSQDIQNEQYF
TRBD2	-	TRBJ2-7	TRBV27	TGTGCCAGCACGTCGGCTAGCGGGGACAATGAGCAGTACTTC	CASTSASGDNEQYF
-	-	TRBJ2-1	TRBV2	TGTGCCAGCAGGAGCAGCAATGAGCAGTTCTTC	CASRSSNEQFF
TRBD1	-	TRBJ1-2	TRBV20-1	TGCAGTGCTTATAACACAGGGGACTTTGGCTACACCTTC	CSAYNTGDFGYTF
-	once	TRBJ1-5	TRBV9	TGTGCCAGCAGCGCGGGGAGCGGTGAATGGCCCCAGCATTTT	CASSAGSGEWPQHF
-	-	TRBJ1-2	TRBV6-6	TGTGCCAGCAGTTACGAGGCAGGGGGCTACACCTTC	CASSYEAGGYTF
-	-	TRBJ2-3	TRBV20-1	TGCAGTGCTAGAGATTTTAGGGGCTCGGGTACAGATACGCAGTATTTT	CSARDFRGSGTDTQYF
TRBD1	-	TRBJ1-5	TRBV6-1	TGTGCCAGCAGTCCCGGGACAGGCCTCAATCAGCCCCAGCATTTT	CASSPGTGLNQPQHF
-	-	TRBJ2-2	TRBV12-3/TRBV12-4	TGTGCCAGCAGGACCGAAACGAACACCGGGGAGCTGTTTTTT	CASRTETNTGELFF
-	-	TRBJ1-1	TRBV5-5	TGTGCCAGCACCCGGGACCTCACCCTCACTGAAGCTTTCTTT	CASTRDLTLTEAFF
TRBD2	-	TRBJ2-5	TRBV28	TGTGCCAGCAGTTTCCACGGGAGGTTTGAGACCCAGTACTTC	CASSFHGRFETQYF
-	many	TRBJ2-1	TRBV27	TGTGCCAGCAGTTTGGAGTCCCCCTCCTACAATGAGCAGTTCTTC	CASSLESPSYNEQFF
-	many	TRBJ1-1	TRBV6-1	TGTGCCAGCAGTCGTCCAAATGTCCCTGAAGCTTTCTTT	CASSRPNVPEAFF
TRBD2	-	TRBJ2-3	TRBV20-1	TGCAGTGCGAATCGACTAGCGGGCACAGGTACGCAGTATTTT	CSANRLAGTGTQYF
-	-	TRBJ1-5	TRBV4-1	TGCGCCAGCAGCCAAGATCGGGGTTTCAATCAGCCCCAGCATTTT	CASSQDRGFNQPQHF
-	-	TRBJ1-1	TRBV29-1	TGCAGCGTTCTCCCGAGCCTGAACACTGAAGCTTTCTTT	CSVLPSLNTEAFF
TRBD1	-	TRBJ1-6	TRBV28	TGTGCCAGCAGCCGCCCAGGGGGAGGTAATAATTCACCCCTCCACTTT	CASSRPGGGNNSPLHF
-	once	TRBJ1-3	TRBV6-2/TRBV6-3	TGTGCCAGCAAGCCTGGACAAACTACCTCTGGAAACACCATATATTTT	CASKPGQTTSGNTIYF
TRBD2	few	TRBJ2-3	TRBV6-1	TGTGCCAGCAGCAAGGGGCTAGCGGGAGATACGCAGTATTTT	CASSKGLAGDTQYF
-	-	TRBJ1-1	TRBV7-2	TGTGCCAGCAGCTTAGGGGCAGGACTCAACACTGAAGCTTTCTTT	CASSLGAGLNTEAFF
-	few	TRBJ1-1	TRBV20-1	TGCAGTGCTATAGTCGGCAGGAACACTGAAGCTTTCTTT	CSAIVGRNTEAFF
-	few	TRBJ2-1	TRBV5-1	TGCGCCAGCAGCTTAAGCTCCAATGAGCAGTTCTTC	CASSLSSNEQFF
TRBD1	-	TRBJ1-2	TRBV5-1	TGCGCCAGCAGCTCGGCCCCCCGGGACAGGGGTGGCTACACCTTC	CASSSAPRDRGGYTF
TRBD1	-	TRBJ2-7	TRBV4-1	TGCGCCAGCAGCAAGAATTTCGGGACAGGGACCTACGAGCAGTACTTC	CASSKNFGTGTYEQYF
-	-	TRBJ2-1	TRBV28	TGTGCCAGCAGTTTCGGGACACAAGTCTACAATGAGCAGTTCTTC	CASSFGTQVYNEQFF